A selection of T cell receptor beta chains follows, all from one sample in a study of control samples from healthy donors and cancer patients. Measured with immunoSEQ multiplex PCR; TCRdb has only the in-frame clones, and not every one. The table includes tens of thousands of clones, 85% to 95% detected once. Sample: blood. These receptors all stem from a woman between 25 and 40 years old in good health. The CDR3 runs from the conserved cysteine through the conserved F or W. A D gene is named only where the DNA matches it firmly. A row's size may be missing; if present it is once, few, many or a size class.

>-|TRBJ1-1|13|-|TRBV5-6
CASSVLSNTEAFF
TGTGCCAGCAGTGTACTGTCGAACACTGAAGCTTTCTTT
>-|TRBJ1-2|14|TRBD1|TRBV2
CASSLNQGALGYTF
TGTGCCAGCAGCCTCAATCAGGGGGCGCTGGGCTACACCTTC
>-|TRBJ1-4|15|-|TRBV25-1
CASSDSGEPNEKLFF
TGTGCCAGCAGTGATTCAGGGGAGCCTAATGAAAAACTGTTTTTT
>-|TRBJ1-1|14|-|TRBV18
CASSPASAGTEAFF
TGTGCCAGCTCACCAGCCTCAGCGGGGACTGAAGCTTTCTTT
>-|TRBJ2-7|10|-|TRBV5-1
CASRGYEQYF
TGCGCCAGCAGGGGTTACGAGCAGTACTTC
>-|TRBJ2-1|13|-|TRBV7-9
CASRITGSNEQFF
TGTGCCAGCAGGATTACAGGGTCCAATGAGCAGTTCTTC
>-|TRBJ1-2|15|-|TRBV10-3
CAISAAPGVTYGYTF
TGTGCCATCAGTGCGGCTCCAGGGGTTACCTATGGCTACACCTTC
>-|TRBJ1-3|14|-|TRBV19
CASSQQGSGNTIYF
TGTGCCAGCAGCCAGCAGGGATCTGGAAACACCATATATTTT
>-|TRBJ1-4|14|-|TRBV5-3
CARSGGTHNEKLFF
TGTGCCAGAAGCGGGGGGACCCATAATGAAAAACTGTTTTTT
>-|TRBJ2-2|18|-|TRBV7-8
CASSLIAPGTRGTGELFF
TGTGCCAGCAGTCTTATAGCCCCCGGGACCCGGGGGACCGGGGAGCTGTTTTTT
>-|TRBJ1-1|13|TRBD1|TRBV12-3/TRBV12-4
CASRYRGNTEAFF
TGTGCCAGCAGATACAGGGGGAACACTGAAGCTTTCTTT
>-|TRBJ1-4|15|-|TRBV5-1
CASSLAGDLHEKLFF
TGCGCCAGCAGCTTGGCCGGGGACCTTCATGAAAAACTGTTTTTT
>-|TRBJ2-2|14|-|TRBV5-1
CAPEGGAGTGELFF
TGCGCCCCAGAGGGGGGGGCAGGGACCGGGGAGCTGTTTTTT
>-|TRBJ1-4|15|TRBD1|TRBV2
CASSVERQGNEKLFF
TGTGCCAGCAGTGTAGAGAGACAGGGTAATGAAAAACTGTTTTTT
>-|TRBJ1-2|18|TRBD1|TRBV4-2
CASSQSGTGINGNYGYTF
TGTGCCAGCAGCCAATCCGGGACAGGGATCAATGGTAACTATGGCTACACCTTC
>few|TRBJ1-2|15|-|TRBV19
CASSIRRTPNYGYTF
TGTGCCAGTAGTATTAGGCGGACACCTAACTATGGCTACACCTTC
>-|TRBJ1-1|14|-|TRBV5-6
CASSSKKGVTEAFF
TGTGCCAGCAGCTCTAAAAAGGGGGTCACTGAAGCTTTCTTT
>-|TRBJ2-1|14|-|TRBV6-5
CASSYSGGYNEQFF
TGTGCCAGCAGTTACTCCGGAGGTTACAATGAGCAGTTCTTC
>-|TRBJ1-2|11|-|TRBV29-1
CSVGRWNGYTF
TGCAGCGTTGGAAGATGGAACGGCTACACCTTC
>-|TRBJ1-5|13|-|TRBV6-1
CASSDALNQPQHF
TGTGCCAGCAGTGATGCCTTAAATCAGCCCCAGCATTTT
>-|TRBJ1-5|17|-|TRBV7-9
CASSRDIGTGSNQPQHF
TGTGCCAGCAGTCGGGACATAGGTACAGGGTCCAATCAGCCCCAGCATTTT
>-|TRBJ1-2|12|-|TRBV2
CASSEVRNGYTF
TGTGCCAGCAGTGAAGTTCGGAATGGCTACACCTTC
>-|TRBJ2-1|17|TRBD2|TRBV7-8
CASSPRTSGVSYNEQFF
TGTGCCAGCAGCCCCAGGACTAGCGGGGTTTCCTACAATGAGCAGTTCTTC
>-|TRBJ1-1|17|TRBD1|TRBV5-6
CASSLRLPGTAYTEAFF
TGTGCCAGCAGCTTGAGGCTCCCCGGGACAGCCTACACTGAAGCTTTCTTT
>-|TRBJ1-2|15|-|TRBV29-1
CSVPRGKARGYGYTF
TGCAGCGTTCCCCGGGGAAAGGCTCGGGGCTATGGCTACACCTTC
>-|TRBJ1-2|21|TRBD1|TRBV28
CASSTLYPALGRGRSVYGYTF
TGTGCCAGCAGTACACTATACCCCGCGTTAGGCAGGGGGCGCTCGGTCTATGGCTACACCTTC
>-|TRBJ1-1|13|-|TRBV10-1
CASSGQVNTEAFF
TGCGCCAGCAGTGGACAGGTGAACACTGAAGCTTTCTTT
>-|TRBJ1-6|15|TRBD1|TRBV2
CASSASGTGVSPLHF
TGTGCCAGCAGTGCGTCCGGGACAGGGGTTTCACCCCTCCACTTT
>-|TRBJ2-7|14|TRBD2|TRBV19
CASSIGSGASEQYF
TGTGCCAGTAGTATCGGTAGCGGGGCTAGTGAGCAGTACTTC
>-|TRBJ2-7|12|-|TRBV29-1
CSVEVSPDEQYF
TGCAGCGTTGAAGTCAGTCCAGACGAGCAGTACTTC
>-|TRBJ1-4|14|-|TRBV7-3
CASSLEPTNEKLFF
TGTGCCAGCAGCTTAGAACCAACTAATGAAAAACTGTTTTTT
>-|TRBJ2-7|12|-|TRBV5-1
CASSGDSYEQYF
TGCGCCAGCAGCGGAGACTCCTACGAGCAGTACTTC
>-|TRBJ1-5|15|-|TRBV28
CASSLGSGDDQPQHF
TGTGCCAGCAGTTTAGGCTCTGGGGATGATCAGCCCCAGCATTTT
>-|TRBJ1-1|13|-|TRBV16
CASSPQPNTEAFF
TGTGCCAGCAGCCCCCAGCCTAACACTGAAGCTTTCTTT
>-|TRBJ1-6|12|TRBD1|TRBV19
CAVGQGNSPLHF
TGTGCCGTGGGACAGGGGAATTCACCCCTCCACTTT
>-|TRBJ1-1|12|-|TRBV25-1
CASSELFAEAFF
TGTGCCAGCAGTGAATTGTTTGCTGAAGCTTTCTTT
>-|TRBJ1-1|14|-|TRBV10-3
CAISESGGYTEAFF
TGTGCCATCAGTGAATCGGGGGGTTACACTGAAGCTTTCTTT
>-|TRBJ2-1|13|-|TRBV15
CATRLRSYNEQFF
TGTGCCACCAGGCTAAGGTCCTACAATGAGCAGTTCTTC
>-|TRBJ1-2|12|-|TRBV12-3/TRBV12-4
CASSLYNYGYTF
TGTGCCAGCAGCTTATATAACTATGGCTACACCTTC
>-|TRBJ1-6|15|-|TRBV5-1
CASSSGDSYNSPLHF
TGCGCCAGCAGCTCAGGGGACTCCTATAATTCACCCCTCCACTTT
>-|TRBJ1-6|14|TRBD1|TRBV18
CASSHDRANSPLHF
TGTGCCAGCTCACATGACAGGGCTAATTCACCCCTCCACTTT
>-|TRBJ1-1|14|-|TRBV19
CASSAGRGSTEAFF
TGTGCCAGTAGCGCCGGGAGGGGGAGCACTGAAGCTTTCTTT
>-|TRBJ2-1|16|TRBD2|TRBV5-6
CASSWIAGGPGNEQFF
TGTGCCAGCAGCTGGATAGCGGGGGGGCCGGGCAATGAGCAGTTCTTC
>-|TRBJ1-1|14|-|TRBV27
CASSPNGGNTEAFF
TGTGCCAGCAGTCCAAACGGAGGAAACACTGAAGCTTTCTTT
>-|TRBJ1-1|12|-|TRBV29-1
CSAGTENTEAFF
TGCAGCGCCGGGACGGAGAACACTGAAGCTTTCTTT
>-|TRBJ2-1|11|-|TRBV2
CATQATDEQFF
TGTGCCACCCAGGCTACGGATGAGCAGTTCTTC
>-|TRBJ1-1|16|-|TRBV14
CASSQDYRKSNTEAFF
TGTGCCAGCAGCCAAGATTACAGGAAATCGAACACTGAAGCTTTCTTT
>-|TRBJ1-5|13|-|TRBV30
CACSWSAIQPQHF
TGTGCCTGCTCTTGGAGTGCAATCCAGCCCCAGCATTTT
>-|TRBJ2-2|13|-|TRBV2
CTTTRQASGELFF
TGTACCACAACCCGACAGGCGAGCGGGGAGCTGTTTTTT
>-|TRBJ2-2|16|TRBD2|TRBV7-3
CASSLSAGGNTGELFF
TGTGCCAGCAGCCTATCAGCGGGGGGCAACACCGGGGAGCTGTTTTTT
>-|TRBJ1-3|13|TRBD1|TRBV18
CASSFGQGDTIYF
TGTGCCAGCTCATTCGGACAGGGGGACACCATATATTTT
>few|TRBJ1-4|15|-|TRBV30
CASQPVGESNEKLFF
TGTGCCTCTCAACCTGTGGGGGAGTCTAATGAAAAACTGTTTTTT
>-|TRBJ2-3|15|TRBD2|TRBV27
CASTRSGGYGDTQYF
TGTGCCAGCACGAGAAGCGGGGGGTATGGGGATACGCAGTATTTT